These 20 T cell receptor beta chains were all obtained from the same sample, sequenced in a study of neurological immune-mediated disorders. One entry per CDR3 protein, called by TCRdb with MiXCR from the 5' RACE reads. Among around 26,000 distinct CDR3 sequences, less than 8.5% were seen once, and the ten largest hold roughly 10%. The sequenced sample was PBMCs. The source is a woman in her 50s in good health.

This clonotype was observed at least ten times. This chain uses TRBV20-1 with TRBJ2-4, with unresolved D. Germline assignment: CDR1 DFQATT and CDR2 SNEGSKA (reference sequence). Trimming took off 3 bases at V and 7 bases at J, with 10 bases between the two ends. CDR3 length: 12 residues. CDR3 DNA: TGCAGTGCTAGGAACCCATGGAACATTCAGTACTTC. This codes for CSARNPWNIQYF.

This clonotype was observed many times. The chain carries TRBV20-1 and TRBJ2-1, with 10 bases identical to TRBD2. Unmatched junction bases numbered 15, after V lost 1 base and J lost 9 bases. This CDR3 has 17 residues. Germline loops: CDR1 DFQATT, CDR2 SNEGSKA (reference sequence). CDR3 bases: TGCAGTGCTAGAGTTGCTGATAGCGGGGGGCCTCGTGGTGAGCAGTTCTTC. Its protein product is CSARVADSGGPRGEQFF.

This clonotype was detected ten times or more. V is TRBV2 and J is TRBJ1-5; D perhaps matches TRBD1 (5 bases). V lost 8 bases, J lost 4 bases, and 12 bases lay in between. In germline, CDR1 is SNHLY, CDR2 FYNNEI. This CDR3 region has 13 residues. The CDR3 sequence: CASRSGLNQPQHF. The CDR3 region has the DNA TGTGCCAGCCGTTCAGGGCTGAATCAGCCCCAGCATTTT.

This clonotype was detected only a few times. The rearrangement links TRBV20-1 to TRBJ1-2; TRBD1 matches at 7 bases. V lost 6 bases and J lost 4; bases outside the gene matches: 11. Per the germline V gene, CDR1 is DFQATT and CDR2 is SNEGSKA (reference sequence). This CDR3 is built from 14 residues. CDR3 amino acids: CSARAQGTGYGYTF. The CDR3 DNA is TGCAGTGCCCGGGCACAGGGGACGGGCTATGGCTACACCTTC.

This clonotype was observed many times. V is TRBV28 and J is TRBJ2-3; D ambiguous. V lost 7 bases, J lost 2 bases, and 10 bases lay in between. CDR3 length: 13 amino acids. From germline, CDR1 is MDHEN and CDR2 SYDVKM. The CDR3 loop is CASTLQITDTQYF. The CDR3, as DNA: TGTGCCAGCACTCTGCAGATCACAGATACGCAGTATTTT.

The rearrangement joins TRBV20-1 to TRBJ2-2, with 10 bases that match TRBD2. The CDR3 is 16 residues long. Germline trimming cut 0 bases from V and 6 bases from J; bases unmatched to any gene: 7. Germline assignment: CDR1 DFQATT and CDR2 SNEGSKA (reference sequence). The DNA for the CDR3 is TGCAGTGCTAGAGATCCGCTAGCGGGAGTGTCCGGGGAGCTGTTTTTT. As protein: CSARDPLAGVSGELFF.

This clonotype was seen only a few times. The chain employs TRBV7-9 and TRBJ2-7; 12 bases fit TRBD2. The CDR3 loop spans 16 amino acids. The germline V gene encodes CDR1 SEHNR and CDR2 FQNEAQ (reference sequence). Losses at the gene ends were 1 base for V and 4 bases for J; bases not matched to a gene: 5. The CDR3: CASSLETSGRGYEQYF. CDR3 nucleotides: TGTGCCAGCAGCTTAGAGACTAGCGGGAGAGGGTACGAGCAGTACTTC.

Ten or more counts support this clonotype. J is TRBJ2-3 and V is TRBV7-2, with unresolved D. Germline CDR1 SGHTA, CDR2 FQGNSA. This CDR3 is built from 12 residues. Trimming left V 4 bases short and J 2 bases short, with 4 bases between. CDR3 residues: CASSSNTDTQYF. The CDR3 DNA sequence: TGTGCCAGCAGCTCCAACACAGATACGCAGTATTTT.

This clonotype was seen many times. This chain uses TRBV20-1 with TRBJ1-1; maybe TRBD1 (6 bases). Germline lookup yields CDR1 DFQATT and CDR2 SNEGSKA (reference sequence). V gave up 3 bases and J gave up 0 bases, with 11 bases separating them. This CDR3 contains 14 residues. The CDR3 region is CSASSGQLNTEAFF. In DNA, the CDR3 is TGCAGTGCTAGTTCCGGACAGCTGAACACTGAAGCTTTCTTT.

About this clonotype itself: One end of the junction does not line up with germline, which may come from a read error. The genes are TRBV6-1 and TRBJ2-2; maybe TRBD2 (5 bases). The CDR3 is made up of 12 amino acids. Germline V gives CDR1 MNHNS, CDR2 SASEGT. In nucleotides, the CDR3 is TGTGTCAGCGGACGGACCACCGGAGAGCTGTTTTTT. As protein: CVSGRTTGELFF.

In this sample, this clonotype turned up many times. The V and J genes are TRBV14 and TRBJ2-7, with TRBD2 matching 11 bases. Germline V lookup: CDR1 SGHDN, CDR2 FVKESK. J lost 6 bases, V lost 4 bases, and 8 bases had no gene match. CDR3 length equals 15 residues. This chain's CDR3 is CASSRLAGGGPEQYF. For the CDR3, the DNA is TGTGCCAGCAGCCGTTTAGCGGGGGGGGGCCCCGAGCAGTACTTC.

This clonotype was observed at least ten times. The chain combines TRBV20-1 with TRBJ1-6; D uncertain. V lost 3 bases and J lost 7, with 13 bases in between. CDR1 is DFQATT, CDR2 SNEGSKA, per germline (reference sequence). This CDR3 has 14 residues. CDR3 in amino acids: CSARMTGGNSPLHF. CDR3 nucleotide sequence: TGCAGTGCTAGGATGACGGGTGGAAATTCACCCCTCCACTTT.

In this sample, this clonotype turned up many times. This chain joins TRBV20-1 and TRBJ1-2, with 12 nucleotides matching TRBD1. This CDR3 region has 16 residues. The junction had 12 bases not matched to a gene; V was cut back by 3 bases and J by 7 bases. Germline CDR1 and CDR2: DFQATT and SNEGSKA (reference sequence). The chain's CDR3 is CSASGTSGQGARGYTF. The CDR3 DNA reads as TGCAGTGCTAGTGGGACTTCGGGACAGGGGGCCCGTGGCTACACCTTC.

The table lists this clonotype with many counts. The CDR3 spells CSARAPTVYSNQPQHF. The CDR3 nucleotides read TGCAGTGCTAGAGCCCCGACAGTTTATAGCAATCAGCCCCAGCATTTT. V gene TRBV20-1 combines with J gene TRBJ1-5; weak D call: TRBD1 (5 bases). This CDR3 comprises 16 residues. The V gene lost 1 base and the J gene lost 0 bases, with 13 bases spanning the gap. Germline assignment: CDR1 DFQATT and CDR2 SNEGSKA (reference sequence).

Ten or more counts support this clonotype. The chain couples TRBV29-1 to TRBJ2-7; D tentatively reads TRBD1 or TRBD2 (5 bases each). V lost 8 bases and J 5 bases, leaving 10 bases between the germline ends. The germline CDR1 and CDR2 sequences are SQVTM and ANQGSEA. This CDR3 has 10 amino acids. In DNA form, the CDR3 reads TGCAGCTCCCGGGACCACGAGCAGTACTTC. It is translated as CSSRDHEQYF.

In its sample, this clonotype was seen many times. The V gene is TRBV9, the J gene TRBJ2-7, with D perhaps matching TRBD2 (6 bases). The CDR3 is 14 amino acids. Germline V lookup: CDR1 SGDLS, CDR2 YYNGEE. Trimming took 2 bases from V and 7 from J, leaving 16 bases between them. CDR3 nucleotide sequence: TGTGCCAGCAGCGTCGGGAGTCATGGGGAGGAGCAGTACTTC. It encodes CASSVGSHGEEQYF. The whole variable domain, filled in from reference TRBV9 and TRBJ2-7, reads DSGVTQTPKHLITATGQRVTLRCSPRSGDLSVYWYQQSLDQGLQFLIQYYNGEERAKGNILERFSAQQFPDLHSELNLSSLELGDSALYFCASSVGSHGEEQYFGPGTRLTVT.

This clonotype has ten or more counts. This chain joins TRBV11-2 and TRBJ1-1; D is perhaps TRBD1 (5 bases). The CDR3 loop spans 15 amino acids. The germline CDR1 and CDR2 sequences are SGHAT and FQNNGV. Trimming removed 5 bases from V and 0 bases from J, with 13 bases in between. This CDR3 reads CASSHDPGVNTEAFF. CDR3 nucleotide sequence: TGTGCCAGCAGCCACGACCCGGGGGTGAACACTGAAGCTTTCTTT.

This clonotype was found many times. The rearrangement links TRBV5-1 to TRBJ2-6; D gene unclear. The CDR3 runs to 16 residues. Trimming removed 5 bases from V and 0 bases from J, with 12 bases in between. Germline V gives CDR1 SGHRS, CDR2 YFSETQ. CDR3 in DNA: TGCGCCAGCAGTAGGACGGTTAGCTCTGGGGCCAACGTCCTGACTTTC. As protein: CASSRTVSSGANVLTF.

The sample holds many counts of this clonotype. This chain uses TRBV14 with TRBJ1-6; D remains ambiguous. The CDR3 is made up of 13 amino acids. The V gene lost 3 bases and the J gene lost 10 bases, with 10 bases spanning the gap. Germline V gene lookup returns CDR1 SGHDN and CDR2 FVKESK. The CDR3 here is CASSQETRSPLHF. CDR3 in DNA: TGTGCCAGCAGCCAGGAGACCAGATCACCCCTCCACTTT.

At least ten counts were recorded for this clonotype. The chain links TRBV20-1 to TRBJ2-7; 12 nucleotides line up with TRBD2. The V and J ends lost 5 bases and 3 bases, in that order; junction bases with no gene match: 8. Germline CDR1 DFQATT, CDR2 SNEGSKA (reference sequence). The CDR3 length is 15 residues. For the CDR3, the DNA is TGCAGTGCTCCCCTCCCGACTAGCGGGAGCTACGAGCAGTACTTC. As protein: CSAPLPTSGSYEQYF.